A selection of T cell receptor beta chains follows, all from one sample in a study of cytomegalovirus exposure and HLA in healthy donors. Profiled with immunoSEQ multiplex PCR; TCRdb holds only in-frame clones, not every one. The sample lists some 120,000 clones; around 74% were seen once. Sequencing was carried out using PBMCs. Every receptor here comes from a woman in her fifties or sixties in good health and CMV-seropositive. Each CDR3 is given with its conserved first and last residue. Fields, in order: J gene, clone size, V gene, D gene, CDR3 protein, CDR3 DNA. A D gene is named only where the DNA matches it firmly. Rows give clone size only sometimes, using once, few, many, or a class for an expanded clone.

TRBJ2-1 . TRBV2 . CASSARLESGQATEQFF TGTGCCAGCAGTGCCCGACTAGAATCAGGGCAGGCTACTGAGCAGTTCTTC
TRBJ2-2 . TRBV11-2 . CASTLDAGELFF TGTGCCAGCACTCTAGACGCCGGGGAGCTGTTTTTT
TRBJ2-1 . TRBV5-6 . CASSLKPQGSLYNEQFF TGTGCCAGCAGCTTAAAACCACAGGGCTCCCTTTACAATGAGCAGTTCTTC
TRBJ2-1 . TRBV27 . CASSLYGGPLEQFF TGTGCCAGCAGTTTATACGGGGGGCCACTCGAGCAGTTCTTC
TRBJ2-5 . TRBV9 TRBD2 CASSGIGGGQETQYF TGTGCCAGCAGCGGTATTGGGGGGGGACAAGAGACCCAGTACTTC
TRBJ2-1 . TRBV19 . CASSKNRDLLGNEQFF TGTGCCAGTAGTAAAAACAGGGACCTACTTGGCAATGAGCAGTTCTTC
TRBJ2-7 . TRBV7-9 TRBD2 CASSYFQRGSLTGSYEQYF TGTGCCAGCAGCTACTTTCAGCGGGGCTCTCTAACTGGCTCCTACGAGCAGTACTTC
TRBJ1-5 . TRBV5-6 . CASSLVSAGSEPQHF TGTGCCAGCAGCTTGGTGTCAGCGGGATCAGAGCCCCAGCATTTT
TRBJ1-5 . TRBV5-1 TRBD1 CASSATGQGFEPQHF TGCGCCAGCAGCGCCACGGGACAGGGATTTGAGCCCCAGCATTTT
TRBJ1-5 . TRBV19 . CASSKGQGGHQPQHF TGTGCCAGTAGTAAAGGTCAGGGAGGTCATCAGCCCCAGCATTTT
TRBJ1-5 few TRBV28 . CASSLLVSGNQPQHF TGTGCCAGCAGTTTATTGGTATCGGGCAATCAGCCCCAGCATTTT
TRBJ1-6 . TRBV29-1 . CSVADSTYNSPLHF TGCAGCGTTGCGGACAGTACCTATAATTCACCCCTCCACTTT
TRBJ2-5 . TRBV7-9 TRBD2 CASSLTSGGAQETQYF TGTGCCAGCAGCTTAACGAGCGGGGGGGCCCAAGAGACCCAGTACTTC
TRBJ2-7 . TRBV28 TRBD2 CASSLGGGAHEQYF TGTGCCAGCAGTCTCGGCGGGGGGGCCCACGAGCAGTACTTC
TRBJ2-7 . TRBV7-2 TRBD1 CASARDRGSYEQYF TGTGCCAGCGCCCGGGACAGGGGTTCCTACGAGCAGTACTTC
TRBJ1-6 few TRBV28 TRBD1 CASDSPGQGQNSPLHF TGTGCCAGTGATTCTCCGGGACAGGGCCAAAATTCACCCCTCCACTTT
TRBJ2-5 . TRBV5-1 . CASSSGTTSGETQYF TGCGCCAGCAGCTCCGGGACAACTTCAGGGGAGACCCAGTACTTC
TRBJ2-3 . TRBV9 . CASSVGDSAGTSTDTQYF TGTGCCAGCAGCGTCGGCGACAGCGCAGGTACTAGCACAGATACGCAGTATTTT
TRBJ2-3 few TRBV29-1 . CSVDEARRGDTQYF TGCAGCGTTGATGAAGCACGGCGCGGGGATACGCAGTATTTT
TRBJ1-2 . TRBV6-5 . CASSTSSGLYGYTF TGTGCCAGCAGTACCTCCTCGGGACTTTATGGCTACACCTTC
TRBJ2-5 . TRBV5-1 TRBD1 CASSLVTGGEETQYF TGCGCCAGCAGCTTGGTGACAGGGGGCGAAGAGACCCAGTACTTC
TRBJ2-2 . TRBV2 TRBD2 CASTGRLAGTTGELFF TGTGCCAGCACAGGGCGTCTAGCGGGGACCACCGGGGAGCTGTTTTTT
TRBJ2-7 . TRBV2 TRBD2 CASTLAGGSYEQYF TGTGCCAGCACTCTAGCGGGGGGCTCCTACGAGCAGTACTTC